This T cell receptor (beta chain) was observed in a study of cytomegalovirus exposure and HLA in healthy donors (dated by TCRdb to the late 2010s). For the study in its entirety: An earlier analysis of 550 to 700 of the donors reported about 290 Gb of sequence data and about 100 million unique TCR beta sequences from 190 million or so T cells. Genome-wide SNP genotypes for about three fifths of the roughly 670 donors were used in a later genetic analysis, which treated that subset as a discovery cohort. The aim of the study was to test whether cataloging public T cell receptors could identify signatures of past pathogen exposure. A later analysis re-analyzed previously published TCR beta repertoires from 650 to 800 donors and added high-resolution HLA genotyping to study TCR occurrence patterns. In the later analysis, no new phenotypic data were used to find candidate immune exposures; instead, reliance was placed on TCR beta sequences and their occurrence across donors. Besides the first cohort of around 670 subjects, a separate validation cohort made up of 120 different subjects was used. Because of strong linkage in the cohort, roughly 5 DR-DQ haplotypes were treated as single units for association and clustering. An earlier analysis of some 500 of the donors applied high-throughput TCR beta sequencing to assess whether each TCR beta V gene segment acted as functional or pseudogenic. High-throughput TCR immunosequencing, statistical association of individual TCRs with disease status, and machine learning were combined to predict cytomegalovirus infection status. Both class I and class II loci were covered by HLA typing, at four-digit resolution. Every repertoire in the discovery cohort had been generated on one and the same sequencing platform. The number of typed donors differed by locus: about 620-640 for A, B, C, DRB1 and DQB1; about 520 for DQA1; 600 to 610 for DPA1; and about 470 for DPB1. The genetic ancestry cluster associated with self-reported Caucasian donors included 81% of the 398 genotyped donors. Donor age, sex, ethnicity and CMV serostatus were compiled alongside the repertoire data. An early release covering over 500 HLA-typed donors comprised about 300 gigabases of sequencing data and 85 million to 100 million unique TCR sequences. Using immunosequencing, the study profiled T cell repertoires from fewer than 700 subjects and related those repertoires to cytomegalovirus serostatus. Across 398 genotyped donors of the cohort, an average of about 200,000 unique TCR beta nucleotide sequences per donor were sequenced, and roughly 20% of those sequences were non-productive.

As regards this clone: The antigen it recognizes is unknown. No base qualities exist here, and no much larger clone lies one base off it.

Receptors were amplified or captured by the immunoSEQ multiplex PCR assay. For the multiplex PCR, a mixture combining 60 forward primers for TCR Vbeta segments and 13 reverse primers for TCR Jbeta segments was used. The CDR3 region of rearranged TCR beta genes was amplified from genomic DNA by a multiplex PCR assay. Amplified TCR beta libraries were sequenced as 87-base-pair reads on the Illumina HiSeq System. Regarding the original processing steps: Across the 666 repertoires, a later analysis counted 80 million or so unique TCR beta chains, roughly 11 million of which were shared by at least two donors. Raw reads were error-corrected and collapsed into unique sequences by a nearest-neighbor algorithm in which closely related sequences were merged to remove PCR and sequencing errors. Alignment of CDR3 sequences to IMGT reference sequences was used to assign V, D and J gene segments. For a sequence to be retained, at least a six-nucleotide match to both a V gene segment and a J gene segment was required. Rearrangements were called productive when the CDR3 lacked stop codons and stayed in frame with V and J; all others were non-productive. CDR3 was defined according to IMGT convention as the region running from the second conserved V-encoded cysteine to the conserved J-encoded phenylalanine. The earlier analysis of some 580 of the donors excluded any sequence lacking an unambiguous match to a single V gene segment. In an earlier analysis of 587 of the donors, V segments were called functional above 56.7% productive rearrangements and were called segregating when the between-donor standard deviation exceeded 5%. A statistical classification framework was developed to diagnose cytomegalovirus status using the catalog of TCR beta chain sequences. V and J gene assignment, in a later analysis, came from comparing TCR nucleotide sequences with IMGT/GENE-DB human TR gene sequences. Using the TCRdist pipeline, a later analysis assigned CDR3 sequences along with most-parsimonious VDJ recombination scenarios. In a later analysis, each TCR beta chain was defined by its CDR3 amino acid sequence together with its V-gene family, and reads lacking a unique V-gene family were excluded. A later analysis removed 592 highly shared, low-generation-probability nucleotide sequences to deal with suspected cross-contamination and a sequencing artifact. For each public chain, a later analysis derived a clonal expansion index from normalized ranks of inferred template counts within each repertoire. A later analysis computed generation probabilities with a VDJ recombination model fitted to out-of-frame rearrangements, and checked the results against IGoR. In a later analysis, TCR-TCR, TCR-HLA and TCR-CMV co-occurrence was scored with hypergeometric tests, and a repertoire-size bias correction was applied to TCR pairs. To estimate false discovery rates, a later analysis permuted the HLA or CMV assignments 20 times. In a later analysis, co-occurring TCRs were grouped with DBSCAN, and TCRdist sequence similarity was added when clustering was performed within HLA-allele-positive subsets. Co-occurrence clustering excluded repertoires with fewer than 30,000 or more than 120,000 public chains, plus five with anomalous nucleotide sharing. TCRdb mirrors the immuneACCESS table, restricted to in-frame sequences. Some clones are absent from its copies; in checked studies, under half trace to an unresolved V gene, and the reason for the others is unknown. D and trimming come from the DNA, and the V and J calls and clone size come from that table. The sample profile shows about 120,000 clones; around four fifths of them were found once. The ten most abundant clones make up 15% to 25% of the sample.

The junction carries 15 bases between V and J, which are trimmed by 3 bases and 10 bases respectively. For CDR1 and CDR2, the germline V gene (reference sequence) lists GTSNPN and SVGIG. The CDR3 runs 12 residues from the cysteine to the phenylalanine. Just CDR3 DNA is preserved here, 36 bases in frame from base 1. Results and caveats for the whole study, not just this receptor: Sequencing depth was assumed to be roughly uniform across donors in the presence/absence analyses, though that assumption may not hold. For the cohort, immune exposure information was limited to CMV serostatus. Because HLA typing was missing for some donors at each locus, association tests included only the typed subset. Correlated functional status among segregating V segments might reflect linkage disequilibrium, but an unknown experimental factor could not be ruled out. While some public TCRs were present in many individuals, most TCR sequences turned up only very rarely across donors. Because counts were too low, about 15 rarely observed V segments, including chromosome 9 orphons, were left out of the earlier analysis of some 600 of the donors. The study gave a list of 150 to 200 TCR beta chains associated with cytomegalovirus. In an earlier analysis of more than 500 of the donors, most TCR beta V segments appeared in productive rearrangements about 87% or about 30% of the time, broadly matching IMGT annotations. In a later analysis, most CMV-associated TCR beta chains were found to appear HLA-restricted, with HLA associations seemingly driven largely by CMV exposure. A later analysis associated 15,000 or so TCR beta sequences with specific HLA alleles at a false discovery rate of 0.05. In a later analysis, several top co-occurrence clusters were reported to appear linked to parvovirus B19, influenza, CMV and Epstein-Barr virus. A further reported finding was that TCR beta sequences accurately predicted the HLA-A and HLA-B alleles for most subjects in the first cohort. A group of highly shared sequence variants was considered likely to be a technical artifact of the sequencing pipeline. When HLA alleles, especially DR and DQ, strongly co-occurred, attributing TCR associations to individual alleles was difficult. In a later analysis, HLA-associated TCR beta chains showed more clonal expansion and lower generation probabilities than non-associated chains that were equally common. A later analysis found that TCR association rates varied across HLA loci, with DRB1 alleles showing the most associated TCRs and HLA-C alleles the fewest. Cytomegalovirus status was reported to be diagnosed by the classifier with high specificity and sensitivity in both the original and validation cohorts. A later genetic analysis associated a missense DCLRE1C variant with V-gene and J-gene trimming of TCR beta chains, and an independent cohort replicated the association. This cohort had only TCR beta chains sequenced, and the lack of alpha or paired-chain data limited which features could be detected. Because the 87-base-pair reads could not distinguish some IMGT-functional V segments, including TRBV6-2 and TRBV6-3, those segments were excluded. In vitro tests confirmed that a few of the cytomegalovirus-associated TCR beta chains recognize cytomegalovirus antigens. The authors suggested that the approach could potentially be extended to other disease states and immunological phenotypes. A later genetic analysis reported fewer N-insertions in productive TCRs among donors in an Asian-associated ancestry cluster than the roughly 700-donor mean.

In total, 600 or so healthy bone marrow donors made up the cohort. At the time of sampling, every cohort member was nominally healthy, though immune exposures that went unrecorded were likely present. The donor was CMV seropositive and belonged to the group of 270 or so seropositive cohort members. A peripheral blood sample was collected from each donor, and TCR beta sequencing was performed on peripheral blood mononuclear cells. The Qiagen DNeasy Blood Extraction Kit was used to extract genomic DNA from the blood cell samples. This clonotype was sampled from a man younger than 35 in good health and CMV-seropositive. The chain couples TRBV30 to TRBJ1-1; a tentative D call is TRBD1 (6 bases match). Sample: PBMCs. The CDR3 reads CAWRQGPETAFF. The DNA sequence reads TGTGCCTGGAGACAGGGTCCGGAAACAGCTTTCTTT.